This TCR beta chain was captured in a study of human T cells and chemical hapten exposure. This clonotype has only one observation. The CDR3 contains 14 residues. CDR1 ENHRY and CDR2 SYGVKD come from the germline V gene. V shed 0 bases, J shed 8 bases, and the junction held 6 bases outside the gene matches. TCRdb used MiXCR to reprocess the RACE reads, holding one entry per CDR3 protein. The sample shows 95,000 to 150,000 distinct CDR3 sequences, 11% of them seen only once. Time point in this sample: patch test 3, about 24 weeks after DPC sensitization. Treatment in this sample: therapeutic diphenylcyclopropenone sensitization with weekly scalp DPC.

This receptor was taken from a woman in her 50s with alopecia areata. Some clones in this sample may be carry-over from other donors' samples. The chain carries TRBV10-3 and TRBJ1-2, with 7 bases fitting TRBD1. Material: whole blood, obtained in connection with sensitization to the hapten diphenylcyclopropenone (DPC). In nucleotides, the CDR3 is TGTGCCATCAGTGAGTCGACAAGGGGGCAAGGCTACACCTTC. This encodes CAISESTRGQGYTF.